This T cell receptor beta chain originates from a study of vaccination and CD4 T cells after COVID-19 (dated by TCRdb to the early 2020s). Some background on the complete study: The convalescent cohort comprised six males and four females, including two Hispanic individuals, seven Caucasians, two Asians and one multiracial person. Participants received two doses of either the Pfizer-BioNTech BNT162b2 vaccine (n=8) or the Moderna mRNA-1273 vaccine (n=2). Post-COVID blood samples from convalescent patients were collected a median of roughly 100 days after diagnosis, with a range of about 35 to 161 days. Post-vaccine blood samples were taken a median of 72 days after the second vaccine dose, with a range of 14 to 241 days. For stimulating the cultures, overlapping spike peptide pools were used, derived from SARS-CoV-2 as well as from the common cold coronaviruses HCoV-NL63, HCoV-OC43 and HCoV-229E. Control cultures received a CEFX viral epitope pool as the positive control, an HIV-1 Nef peptide pool as the negative control, or no peptide. In roughly 11 COVID-19 convalescent patients and 4 infection-naive healthy vaccine recipients, the spike-specific CD4+ TCR repertoire before mRNA vaccination was compared with the repertoire after mRNA vaccination. Memory CD4+ T cell crossreactivity between SARS-CoV-2 and common cold coronavirus spike proteins was assessed at the TCR clonotype level in an earlier paper using these donors.

Library preparation was by PCR. TCR sequencing of DNA from cultured CD4+ T cells used the Oncomine TCR Beta short-read assay at the Johns Hopkins FTIC core. The QIAamp micro DNA kit was used to extract genomic DNA from the cultured CD4+ T cells. Oncomine TCR Beta libraries from cultured CD4+ T cells were pooled using unique dual indexes and sequenced on an Illumina iSeq 100. The source study handled its data this way. Non-productive sequences were removed, and CDR3s not starting with C, not ending with F or W, or shorter than 7 amino acids were discarded. The MANAFEST web application was used to identify antigen-specific clonotypes by comparing peptide-stimulated wells against reference wells and other culture wells. For a clone to be called positive, the clone needed an FDR below 0.05, an odds ratio above 5, and a productive frequency above 0.1% in at least two of three replicate wells. Cross-reactive clonotypes were defined as significantly expanded in both SARS-CoV-2 spike wells and at least one common cold coronavirus spike condition. Levenshtein distances (stringdist) and unrooted phylogenetic trees (ape) in R version 3.6.1 were used to assess CDR3 homology. TCRdb reran the public reads through fastp at Q25 and MiXCR, keeping productive beta chains. Every entry covers one CDR3 protein and lists the most common genes and DNA from its rows. The V and J calls reflect TCRdb's pipeline rather than the authors' work. The sample yields 5,000 to 8,000 distinct CDR3 sequences; around half were counted once. About 25% of the sample is held by the ten biggest clonotypes.

This clonotype appeared a few times. Its antigen is unknown. Qualities for individual bases were not recorded, and no much larger clone is one base off. The treatment or condition label here, explained by the study, means: roughly 10-day PBMC culture with coronavirus spike peptide pools or control peptides (ViraFEST assay). CD4+ T cells from unexposed donors were collected before the COVID-19 pandemic (2011-2018). The study used the ViraFEST assay, which expanded antigen-specific T cells with peptide pools and then identified expanded clonotypes by TCR sequencing. Each well held fewer than 2.5 million PBMCs cultured with roughly 10 ug/ml peptide pools in IMDM containing about 5% human AB serum and 9.5 to 10 IU/ml IL-2. Half of the culture medium was replaced with fresh IL-2-containing medium on days 3 and 7. Once the cells had been in culture for roughly 11 days, the EasySep CD4+ T cell isolation kit was used to isolate CD4+ T cells by negative selection. As far as cell numbers permitted, CD4+ T cells from unexposed donors were tested for reactivity against SARS-CoV-2 S and N as well as four spike pools from common cold coronaviruses. Ficoll-Paque Plus gradient centrifugation was used to isolate PBMCs from whole blood, and the isolated PBMCs were then either used fresh or cryopreserved at -140C. In general, triplicate wells were set up for every culture condition. Leukapheresis product for the unexposed donors was purchased commercially.

The CDR3 numbers 17 residues from cysteine through phenylalanine. This entry keeps only the CDR3 DNA: 51 bases, framed from base 1. CDR1 MNHNS and CDR2 SASEGT were looked up in the germline V gene. V has 3 bases trimmed and J has 5 bases trimmed; junction bases matching no gene number 12. The study at large found these results: In convalescent patients, a median around 89% of post-vaccine SARS-CoV-2-reactive clones were detected only after vaccination, suggesting vaccine-specific priming. The median count of SARS-CoV-2-reactive clonotypes went up from 20 to 25 after infection to about 41 after vaccination, although the change was not significant. Only a relatively small number of convalescent patients were included in the study, and early timepoints following natural infection were not analyzed. Of the vaccine-specific clones in convalescent patients, 304 of 307, or nearly all, reacted only to SARS-CoV-2 spike and did not cross-react with common cold coronaviruses.

This chain joins TRBV6-1 to TRBJ2-5, with 10 bases aligning to TRBD1. The source is a human donor in good health. Sequenced material: CD4+ T cells from blood, cultured in vitro. This receptor carries the CDR3 CASSDRWGQGWSETQYF. The nucleotides read TGTGCCAGCAGTGATCGGTGGGGACAGGGGTGGTCGGAGACCCAGTACTTC.